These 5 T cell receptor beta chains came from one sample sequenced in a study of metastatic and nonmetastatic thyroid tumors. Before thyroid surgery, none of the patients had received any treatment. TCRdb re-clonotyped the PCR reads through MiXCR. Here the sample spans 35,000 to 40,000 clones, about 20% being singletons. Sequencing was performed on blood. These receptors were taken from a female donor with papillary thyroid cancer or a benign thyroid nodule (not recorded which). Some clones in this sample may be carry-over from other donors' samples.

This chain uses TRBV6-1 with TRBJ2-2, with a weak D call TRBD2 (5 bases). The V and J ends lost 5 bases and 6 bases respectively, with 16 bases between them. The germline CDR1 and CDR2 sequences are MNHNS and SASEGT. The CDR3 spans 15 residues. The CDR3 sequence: CASSMASCKPGELFF. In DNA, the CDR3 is TGTGCCAGCAGTATGGCTAGCTGTAAACCCGGGGAGCTGTTTTTT.

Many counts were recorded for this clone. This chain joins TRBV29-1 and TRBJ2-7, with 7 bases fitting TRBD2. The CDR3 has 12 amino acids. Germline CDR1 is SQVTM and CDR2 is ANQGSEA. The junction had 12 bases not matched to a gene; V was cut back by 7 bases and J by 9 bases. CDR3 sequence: CSGGVGGSGQYF. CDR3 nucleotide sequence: TGCAGCGGGGGCGTGGGGGGGAGCGGGCAGTACTTC.

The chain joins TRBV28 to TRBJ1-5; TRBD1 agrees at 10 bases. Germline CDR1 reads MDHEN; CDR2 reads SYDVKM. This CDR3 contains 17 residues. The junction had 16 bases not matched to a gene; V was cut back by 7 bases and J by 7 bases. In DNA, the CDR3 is TGTGCCAGCACCTACGCCTACGACAGGGGGCAGGGGCAGCCCCAGCATTTT. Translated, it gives CASTYAYDRGQGQPQHF.

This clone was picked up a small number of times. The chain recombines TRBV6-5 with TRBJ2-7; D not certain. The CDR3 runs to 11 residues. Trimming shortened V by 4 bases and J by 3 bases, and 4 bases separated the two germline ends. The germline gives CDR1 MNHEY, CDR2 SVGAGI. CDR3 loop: CASSLNYEQYF. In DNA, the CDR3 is TGTGCCAGCAGTTTAAACTACGAGCAGTACTTC.

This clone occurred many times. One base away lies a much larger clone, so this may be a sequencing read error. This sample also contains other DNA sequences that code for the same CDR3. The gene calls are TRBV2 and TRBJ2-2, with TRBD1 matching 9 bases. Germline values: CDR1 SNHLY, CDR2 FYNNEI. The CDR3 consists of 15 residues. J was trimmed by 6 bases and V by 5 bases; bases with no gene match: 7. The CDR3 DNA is TGTGCCAGCAGTTCCCCGGGACAGGGCCCCGGGGAGCTGTTTTTT. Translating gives CASSSPGQGPGELFF.